This T cell receptor beta chain is drawn from a study of cytomegalovirus exposure and HLA in healthy donors (TCRdb year 2017). Some background on the complete study: According to an earlier analysis of a few hundred of the donors, 200 million or so T cells yielded 117 million unique TCR beta sequences and 250 to 350 Gb of sequence data. An early release that covered about 600 HLA-typed donors contained approximately 300 gigabases of sequencing data and tens of millions of unique TCR sequences. Among the roughly 410 genotyped donors, about 85% belonged to the genetic ancestry cluster associated with self-reported Caucasian donors. The aim of the study was to test whether cataloging public T cell receptors could identify signatures of past pathogen exposure. The study profiled the T cell repertoires of some 610 subjects by immunosequencing and related them to cytomegalovirus serostatus. Besides the first cohort of about 730 subjects, a separate validation cohort made up of 120 different subjects was used. The study combined high-throughput TCR immunosequencing, statistical association of individual TCRs with disease status, and machine learning to predict cytomegalovirus infection status. In a later analysis, previously published TCR beta repertoires from hundreds of donors were re-analyzed and high-resolution HLA genotyping was added so that TCR occurrence patterns could be studied. The later analysis used no new phenotypic data to find candidate immune exposures, relying instead on TCR beta sequences and their occurrence across donors. An earlier analysis of roughly 580 of the donors used high-throughput TCR beta sequencing to judge whether each TCR beta V gene segment behaved as functional or pseudogenic. Donor age, sex, ethnicity and CMV serostatus were collected together with the repertoire data. Genome-wide SNP genotypes for about three fifths of the roughly 670 donors were used in a later genetic analysis, which treated that subset as a discovery cohort. Every discovery cohort repertoire had been produced on one sequencing platform. HLA typing covered class I and class II loci at four-digit resolution. The number of typed donors differed by locus: about 629-630 for A, B, C, DRB1 and DQB1; 500 to 550 for DQA1; around 610 for DPA1; and some 430 for DPB1. Five DR-DQ haplotypes were treated as single units for association and clustering because of strong linkage in the cohort. Among around 400 genotyped donors of the cohort, an average of approximately 250,000 unique TCR beta nucleotide sequences were sequenced per donor, about a sixth of them non-productive.

Receptor amplification or capture employed the immunoSEQ multiplex PCR assay. The multiplex PCR relied on a mix of 60 forward primers for TCR Vbeta segments and 13 reverse primers for TCR Jbeta segments. The CDR3 region of rearranged TCR beta genes was amplified from genomic DNA with a multiplex PCR assay. The Illumina HiSeq System was used to sequence the amplified TCR beta libraries as 87-base-pair reads. The original pipeline was this. In a later analysis, some 80 million unique TCR beta chains were counted across the 500 to 850 repertoires, and roughly 11 million of these chains were shared by at least two donors. Raw reads were error-corrected and collapsed into unique sequences with a nearest-neighbor algorithm that merged closely related sequences to remove PCR and sequencing errors. Alignment of CDR3 sequences to IMGT reference sequences was used to assign V, D and J gene segments. For a sequence to be retained, at least a six-nucleotide match to both a V gene segment and a J gene segment was required. A rearrangement counted as productive if the CDR3 had no stop codons and remained in frame with V and J, and every other rearrangement counted as non-productive. Following IMGT convention, CDR3 was defined as the stretch from the second conserved V-encoded cysteine up to the conserved J-encoded phenylalanine. Sequences without an unambiguous match to a single V gene segment were excluded from the earlier analysis of about 640 of the donors. An earlier analysis of over 450 of the donors classified V segments as functional when productive rearrangements were above 56.7% and as segregating when the standard deviation between donors was above 5%. To diagnose cytomegalovirus status from the catalog of TCR beta chain sequences, a statistical classification framework was built. In a later analysis, TCR nucleotide sequences were compared against IMGT/GENE-DB human TR gene sequences so that V and J genes could be assigned. In a later analysis, CDR3 sequences and most-parsimonious VDJ recombination scenarios were assigned using the TCRdist pipeline. In a later analysis, each TCR beta chain was defined by its CDR3 amino acid sequence together with its V-gene family, and reads without a unique V-gene family were excluded. A later analysis removed 550 to 650 highly shared, low-generation-probability nucleotide sequences to deal with suspected cross-contamination and a sequencing artifact. In a later analysis, a clonal expansion index for each public chain was calculated from normalized within-repertoire ranks of inferred template counts. In a later analysis, generation probabilities were computed using a VDJ recombination model fitted to out-of-frame rearrangements, and the results were checked against IGoR. A later analysis scored TCR-TCR, TCR-HLA and TCR-CMV co-occurrence with hypergeometric tests, applying a repertoire-size bias correction to TCR pairs. In a later analysis, false discovery rates were estimated by permuting HLA or CMV assignments 20 times. In a later analysis, co-occurring TCRs were grouped using DBSCAN, and TCRdist sequence similarity was added for clustering within HLA-allele-positive subsets. Repertoires with fewer than 30,000 or more than 120,000 public chains, plus five repertoires with anomalous nucleotide sharing, were excluded from co-occurrence clustering. Held by TCRdb, this immuneACCESS table contains in-frame sequences only and omits some clones. Under half of the omission traces to an unresolved V gene where checked; the cause of the rest is unknown. The V and J calls and clone size were taken over from that table, and D and trimming were inferred from the DNA. A total of roughly 150,000 clones appear in this sample, roughly a tenth of them only once. The ten largest account for approximately 1.8% of the sample.

On the study overall, not on this receptor specifically: Presence/absence analyses assumed roughly uniform sequencing depth across donors, an assumption that may not hold. According to a later analysis, parvovirus B19, influenza, CMV and Epstein-Barr virus appeared linked to several top co-occurrence clusters. An association between a missense DCLRE1C variant and V-gene and J-gene trimming of TCR beta chains was found in a later genetic analysis and replicated in an independent cohort. The earlier analysis of around 600 of the donors excluded 15 to 20 rarely observed V segments, including chromosome 9 orphons, because counts were too low. Across donors, most TCR sequences were observed very rarely, whereas some public TCRs were present in many individuals. Correlated functional status among segregating V segments might reflect linkage disequilibrium, but an unknown experimental factor could not be ruled out. In a later analysis, HLA-associated TCR beta chains showed more clonal expansion and lower generation probabilities than non-associated chains that were equally common. Some IMGT-functional V segments, including TRBV6-2 and TRBV6-3, could not be told apart with the 87-base-pair reads, so those segments were excluded. A later analysis associated 16,951 TCR beta sequences with specific HLA alleles at a false discovery rate of 0.05. It was suggested by the authors that the approach could potentially be generalized to other disease states and immunological phenotypes. HLA typing was unavailable for some donors at each locus, so association tests used only the typed subset. A later genetic analysis reported fewer N-insertions in productive TCRs among donors in an Asian-associated ancestry cluster than the roughly 700-donor mean. In an earlier analysis of approximately 590 of the donors, most TCR beta V segments appeared in productive rearrangements about 90% or about 30% of the time, broadly matching IMGT annotations. When HLA alleles, especially DR and DQ, strongly co-occurred, attributing TCR associations to individual alleles was difficult. According to a later analysis, most CMV-associated TCR beta chains appeared to be HLA-restricted, and the HLA associations seemed to be driven largely by CMV exposure. Immune exposure information for the cohort was limited to CMV serostatus. The cohort was sequenced for TCR beta chains only, and without alpha or paired-chain data the features that could be detected were limited. A further reported finding was that TCR beta sequences accurately predicted the HLA-A and HLA-B alleles for most subjects in the first cohort. The sequencing pipeline was judged likely to have produced a cluster of highly shared sequence variants as a technical artifact. A few of the identified cytomegalovirus-associated TCR beta chains were confirmed in vitro to be specific for cytomegalovirus antigens. Cytomegalovirus status was reported to be diagnosed by the classifier with high specificity and sensitivity in both the original and validation cohorts. In a later analysis, the rate of TCR association differed among HLA loci, with DRB1 alleles having the most associated TCRs and HLA-C alleles having the fewest. In the study, around 150 TCR beta chains were listed as associated with cytomegalovirus.

This clone has more than one count but fewer than ten. What this receptor recognizes is not known. No base-level quality is on record; no much larger clone is a single base apart. The cohort comprised 550 to 700 healthy bone marrow donors. At the time of sampling, every cohort member was nominally healthy, though immune exposures that went unrecorded were likely present. The donor was CMV seronegative and was included in the group of over 300 seronegative cohort members. A peripheral blood sample was provided by each donor, and peripheral blood mononuclear cells were used for TCR beta sequencing. Genomic DNA was extracted from the blood cell samples with the Qiagen DNeasy Blood Extraction Kit. Its CDR3 holds 19 amino acids, cysteine through phenylalanine. Kept here is only the CDR3 DNA, which spans 57 bases and is read in frame from base 1. V and J are trimmed by 3 bases and 0 bases, and the gene matches miss 10 bases of the junction. CDR1 and CDR2, per the germline V gene, are LGHNA and YNFKEQ.

The clonotype was recovered from a male donor in good health and CMV-seronegative. The rearranged chain carries TRBV4-2 and TRBJ2-6, and 8 junctional nucleotides match TRBD2. The sequenced sample was PBMCs. For the CDR3, the sequence is CASSHPLSGTTSGANVLTF. The nucleotide sequence is TGTGCCAGCAGCCATCCCCTTAGCGGGACTACCTCTGGGGCCAACGTCCTGACTTTC.